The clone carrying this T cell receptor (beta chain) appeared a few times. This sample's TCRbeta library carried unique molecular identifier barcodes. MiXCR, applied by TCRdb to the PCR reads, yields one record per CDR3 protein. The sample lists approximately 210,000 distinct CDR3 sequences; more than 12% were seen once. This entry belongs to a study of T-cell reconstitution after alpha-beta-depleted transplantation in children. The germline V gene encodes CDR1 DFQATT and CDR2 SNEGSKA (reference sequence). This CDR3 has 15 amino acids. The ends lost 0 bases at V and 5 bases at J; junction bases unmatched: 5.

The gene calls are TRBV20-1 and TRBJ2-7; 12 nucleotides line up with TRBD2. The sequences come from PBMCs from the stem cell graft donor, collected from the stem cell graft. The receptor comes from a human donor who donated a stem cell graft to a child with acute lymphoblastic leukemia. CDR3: CSARDLAGGHHEQYF. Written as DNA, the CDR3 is TGCAGTGCTAGAGATCTAGCGGGAGGGCACCACGAGCAGTACTTC.